The rows below give T cell receptor beta chains drawn from one sample of a study of T cells in Graves' hyperthyroidism and ophthalmopathy. TCRdb re-derived calls from the multiplex PCR reads in MiXCR, one entry per CDR3 protein. The data show about 410,000 distinct CDR3 sequences, roughly 14% seen once. Specimen: blood. These receptors all stem from a man aged 18-30 years with Graves' ophthalmopathy. Each CDR3 is given with its conserved first and last residue. The D gene is left open where the match is weak. Rows may omit the clone size; those that give it use once, few, many or a size class.

clone size	D gene	J gene	V gene	CDR3 DNA	CDR3 protein
many	.	TRBJ2-3	TRBV13	TGTGCCAGCAGCTCCCCGGGCGCGGGTTCGCAGTATTTT	CASSSPGAGSQYF
many	.	TRBJ2-7	TRBV12-3/TRBV12-4	TGTGCCAGCAGTTCATATGGAGGCGAGCAGTACTTC	CASSSYGGEQYF
few	.	TRBJ2-2	TRBV9	TGTGCCAGCAGCCTTAGGACCGCGGCCGGGGAGCTGTTTTTT	CASSLRTAAGELFF
.	TRBD1	TRBJ2-3	TRBV15	TGTGCCACCAGCAGCCGGGACAGGGGCACAGATACGCAGTATTTT	CATSSRDRGTDTQYF
many	TRBD1	TRBJ1-1	TRBV18	TGTGCCAGCTCCCCGGGACAGGACGTGGAAGCTTTCTTT	CASSPGQDVEAFF
many	.	TRBJ1-5	TRBV12-3/TRBV12-4	TGTGCCAGCAGTTTAGCCCGATGGCAGGCGACGGGGATGGCCCAGCATTTT	CASSLARWQATGMAQHF
many	.	TRBJ2-7	TRBV5-1	TGCGCCAGCAGCTTGACCATCGGGGACGAGCAGTACTTC	CASSLTIGDEQYF
.	.	TRBJ2-1	TRBV27	TGTGCCAGCAGTTTTGGGTTTTACAATGAGCAGTTCTTC	CASSFGFYNEQFF
many	.	TRBJ2-7	TRBV6-2/TRBV6-3	TGTGCCAGCACCCACGGCTTCGAGCAGTACTTC	CASTHGFEQYF
many	.	TRBJ2-1	TRBV7-8	TGTGCCAGCAGCCCCGTTGTGGGTCCCTACAATGAGCAGTTCTTC	CASSPVVGPYNEQFF
many	.	TRBJ1-2	TRBV7-2	TGTGCCAGCAGCTGGAGAGGGGACGACTATGGCTACACCTTC	CASSWRGDDYGYTF
few	TRBD2	TRBJ2-1	TRBV10-3	TGTGCCATCAGTGTAGGGCTAGCGGGGGGGCACGAGCAGTTCTTC	CAISVGLAGGHEQFF
many	.	TRBJ2-1	TRBV6-1	TGTGCCAGCAGTGAAGGATTCAATGAGCAGTTCTTC	CASSEGFNEQFF
.	.	TRBJ2-5	TRBV7-8	TGTGCCAGCAGCTTAACTCGATTCGGTGAGACCCAGTACTTC	CASSLTRFGETQYF
many	TRBD1	TRBJ1-4	TRBV7-9	TGTGCCAGCAGCTTAGCAGGGACAGGAGATAATGAAAAACTGTTTTTT	CASSLAGTGDNEKLFF
many	.	TRBJ2-3	TRBV18	TGTGCCAGCTCCCAGGCCCGGGCCACAGATACGCAGTATTTT	CASSQARATDTQYF
many	TRBD2	TRBJ2-7	TRBV20-1	TGCAGTGCTAGAGATCGGGGACTAGCATTATACGAGCAGTACTTC	CSARDRGLALYEQYF
many	TRBD2	TRBJ2-2	TRBV6-2/TRBV6-3	TGTGCCAGCAGTAATCCGTTTGCGGGAGGAAGGGAGCTGTTTTTT	CASSNPFAGGRELFF
many	.	TRBJ2-1	TRBV13	TGTGCCAGCAGCAAAATCCATGAGCAGTTCTTC	CASSKIHEQFF
many	.	TRBJ2-3	TRBV6-5	TGTGCCAGCAGTTACTCGCGGTCGACCAGCACAGATACGCAGTATTTT	CASSYSRSTSTDTQYF
few	TRBD1	TRBJ2-1	TRBV2	TGTGCCAGCAGTGAAGAGGGGACAGCCCAGGAGCAGTTCTTC	CASSEEGTAQEQFF
many	TRBD1	TRBJ1-2	TRBV7-9	TGTGCCAGCAGCGAAGGGACAGGGGGAAACTATGGCTACACCTTC	CASSEGTGGNYGYTF
many	.	TRBJ1-2	TRBV12-3/TRBV12-4	TGTGCCAGCGGGGGGCGAGACTATGGCTACACCTTC	CASGGRDYGYTF
many	TRBD1	TRBJ2-3	TRBV2	TGTGCCATCCTGGACAGGGAAGGTACAGATACGCAGTATTTT	CAILDREGTDTQYF
many	.	TRBJ2-5	TRBV18	TGTGCCAGCTCACCACCTTGGGGACCGACACAAGAGACCCAGTACTTC	CASSPPWGPTQETQYF
few	.	TRBJ1-2	TRBV9	TGTGCCAGCAGCGTAGATGGTCAGATCTATGGCTACACCTTC	CASSVDGQIYGYTF
many	.	TRBJ2-1	TRBV7-6	TGTGCCAGCAGCCCCCAACTAGAAAAGGATGAGCAGTTCTTC	CASSPQLEKDEQFF
many	.	TRBJ1-5	TRBV9	TGTGCCAGCAGCACCGGGCCGATGGGTTTCGGCAATCAGCCCCAGCATTTT	CASSTGPMGFGNQPQHF
many	.	TRBJ1-1	TRBV2	TGTGCCAGCACCATATATTACGGCAGCAGGAACACTGAAGCTTTCTTT	CASTIYYGSRNTEAFF
many	.	TRBJ2-1	TRBV3-1	TGTGCCAGCAGCGGACGTTACAGGGACGGTGAGCAGTTCTTC	CASSGRYRDGEQFF
many	TRBD2	TRBJ2-7	TRBV3-1	TGTGCCAGCAGCCAGTACATAGCGGGGGGGCCCTACGAGCAGTACTTC	CASSQYIAGGPYEQYF
.	.	TRBJ2-3	TRBV5-1	TGCGCCAGCAGCTTGGGGACAGTTGGGGGAGATACGCAGTATTTT	CASSLGTVGGDTQYF
few	.	TRBJ2-7	TRBV3-1	TGTGCCAGCAGTCAGCACCGGGACACCTTCTACGAGCAGTACTTC	CASSQHRDTFYEQYF
.	.	TRBJ2-7	TRBV5-1	TGCGCCAGCAGCTTTATTAGCAGTTACGAGCAGTACTTC	CASSFISSYEQYF
many	TRBD2	TRBJ2-3	TRBV19	TGTGCCAGTAGTATAGTGGGACTAGCGGGAGGAGACACAGATACGCAGTATTTT	CASSIVGLAGGDTDTQYF
few	TRBD1	TRBJ1-1	TRBV28	TGTGCCAGCGGCAGGGGGCGTGAATTGGTTGCTGAAGCTTTCTTT	CASGRGRELVAEAFF
many	TRBD1	TRBJ2-1	TRBV20-1	TGCAGTGCTAGAGATTTGGGACAGGGAACCTACAATGAGCAGTTCTTC	CSARDLGQGTYNEQFF
.	TRBD1	TRBJ2-1	TRBV24-1	TGTGCCACAGGCCTCGGGACAGGGGACTACAATGAGCAGTTCTTC	CATGLGTGDYNEQFF
few	TRBD1	TRBJ1-2	TRBV5-1	TGCGCCAGCAGCTCGGACAGGGGTACACATGGCTACACCTTC	CASSSDRGTHGYTF
many	TRBD2	TRBJ2-1	TRBV3-1	TGTGCCAGCAGCCAACTCTGGACTAGCGGGAGGGCCAATGAGCAGTTCTTC	CASSQLWTSGRANEQFF
.	.	TRBJ2-3	TRBV3-1	TGTGCCAGCAGCCAAGAAGAAGGTCGTGTGGTGCTAGGCACAGATACGCAGTATTTT	CASSQEEGRVVLGTDTQYF
many	.	TRBJ2-7	TRBV16	TGTGCCAGCAGCAAGAGCTCCTACGAGCAGTACTTC	CASSKSSYEQYF
many	TRBD2	TRBJ2-1	TRBV7-8	TGTGCCAGCAGCTTACAGGCGGGAGGGCCGCTTGAGCAGTTCTTC	CASSLQAGGPLEQFF
many	.	TRBJ2-5	TRBV30	TGTGCCTGGACCCGCCAGGGATCCCAAGAGACCCAGTACTTC	CAWTRQGSQETQYF
few	.	TRBJ1-1	TRBV6-1	TGTGCCAGCAGTCTCGGATACGGGGGCCCAAGCACTGAAGCTTTCTTT	CASSLGYGGPSTEAFF
many	.	TRBJ2-1	TRBV5-1	TGCGCCAGCAGCACGGAGGGGGTCCCCAATGAGCAGTTCTTC	CASSTEGVPNEQFF
many	TRBD1	TRBJ1-5	TRBV20-1	TGCAGTGCTAATGGACAGGGCAATCAGCCCCAGCATTTT	CSANGQGNQPQHF
once	TRBD2	TRBJ2-3	TRBV12-3/TRBV12-4	TGTGCCAGCAGGGACACTAGCGGGGGGTCAGATACGCAGTATTTT	CASRDTSGGSDTQYF
many	TRBD1	TRBJ1-1	TRBV12-3/TRBV12-4	TGTGCCAGCAGTCCGGGACAGAGAGAAGCTTTCTTT	CASSPGQREAFF
.	.	TRBJ1-2	TRBV9	TGTGCCAGCAGCGCGGGAACCGCAGGGTATGGCTACACCTTC	CASSAGTAGYGYTF
many	.	TRBJ2-2	TRBV29-1	TGCAGCGTCGTCCTGCGGGGCGGGGAGCTGTTTTTT	CSVVLRGGELFF
many	TRBD1	TRBJ1-2	TRBV11-2	TGTGCCAGCAGCTCAACAACAGGGGGCGGTGACTATGGCTACACCTTC	CASSSTTGGGDYGYTF